The present T cell receptor (beta chain) was sequenced within a study of beta chain features in type 1 diabetes. In the study overall: What patients shared with healthy donors was a similar profile of age, gender and cell yields.

Points on this clone: Its antigen is as yet unknown.

Regarding the study as a whole: TCRB CDR3s were moderately but significantly shorter in Type 1 diabetes patients in all four CD4+ subsets. cDNA-based sequencing might over-represent cells highly expressing TCR.

Deletions cut 5 bases from V and 4 bases from J, with 5 bases between. The length of the CDR3 is 12 residues. The germline V gene has CDR1 SGHTA and CDR2 FQGTGA. Reverse transcribing all isolated RNA meant expressed TCRB transcripts were sequenced. Sequencing of naive, central memory and regulatory T cell samples gave an average of about 3.57 million reads. Clones were read by immunoSEQ multiplex PCR, and TCRdb kept only the in-frame ones, dropping some. Of 250,000 to 300,000 clones in the sample, more than 13% are singletons; the top ten hold less than 0.02%. Material: naive CD4+ T cells from blood. The sequence was collected from a man under 40 with type 1 diabetes. The chain uses TRBV7-3 and TRBJ2-2, with D unclear. The CDR3 DNA is TGTGCCAGCAGCCCGTTCACCGGGGAGCTGTTTTTT. Its translation: CASSPFTGELFF.